This T cell receptor beta chain was identified during a study of regulatory T cells in long-lasting Graves disease. About the research overall: Those with persistent Graves' disease had received antithyroid drugs for over 5 years with positive TSH receptor antibodies.

The CDR3 has 17 residues. Germline CDR1 reads SGHRS; CDR2 reads YFSETQ. Documented time point: persistent/refractory GD, antithyroid drugs over 5 years with positive TRAb. The TCR library was prepared using RNA isolated from PBMCs. Comments on this clonotype: One end of the junction does not line up with germline, which may come from a read error.

Arm-PCR of CDR3 regions and iRepertoire HTBI primers were used to build TCR beta libraries. Each CDR3 protein is one row after TCRdb ran MiXCR on the multiplex PCR reads. The data contain 350,000 to 450,000 distinct CDR3 sequences, around 21% of them singletons. This sequence was found in a female donor with Graves disease. The material sequenced was peripheral blood mononuclear cells (PBMCs), taken when the disease was refractory, from a patient treated with antithyroid drugs. This chain joins TRBV5-1 and TRBJ2-7; weak D call: TRBD1 (5 bases). The CDR3 region is CASSLGRGQDNLYEQYF. The CDR3 region has the DNA TGTGCCAGCAGCTTAGGCCGTGGTCAGGACAACCTATACGAGCAGTACTTC.